The 10 T cell receptor beta chains reported below all come from one sample, sequenced in a study of blood T cell repertoires in COVID-19. The protocol was immunoSEQ multiplex PCR, while the TCRdb copy is restricted to in-frame clones and leaves out a portion. The sample lists some 260,000 clones; 84% were seen once. Sequenced material: PBMCs or T cells enriched from blood (not recorded which). Receptors were obtained from a man aged 30 to 39 with acute COVID-19.

The chain recombines TRBV19 with TRBJ2-2; D is uncertain. The CDR3 sequence is 12 residues long. The V end lost 1 base, the J end lost 8 bases, and 5 bases lay between the germline ends. In germline, CDR1 is LNHDA, CDR2 SQIVND (reference sequence). The CDR3 region is CASSIGPGELFF. The CDR3 DNA reads TGTGCCAGTAGTATAGGTCCAGGGGAGCTGTTTTTT.

V usage is TRBV5-5 and J usage is TRBJ1-2; 8 bases map to TRBD1. The CDR3 consists of 15 residues. The germline gives CDR1 SGHKS, CDR2 YYEKEE (reference sequence). J lost 2 bases, V lost 4 bases, and 7 bases had no gene match. CDR3 loop: CASSGSGGTNYGYTF. CDR3 coding DNA: TGTGCCAGCAGCGGATCAGGGGGCACGAACTATGGCTACACCTTC.

The rearrangement uses TRBV5-4 and TRBJ1-2, with 8 bases lining up with TRBD1. The V gene's germline CDR1 is SGHNT and CDR2 YYREEE (reference sequence). The CDR3 contains 14 residues. Trimming at V came to 3 bases and at J to 11 bases, leaving 12 bases not matched to a gene. CDR3 region: CASSSTGELSTYTF. The CDR3 DNA reads as TGTGCCAGCAGCTCGACAGGGGAACTCTCTACATACACCTTC. The variable domain in full, with the rest retrieved from reference TRBV5-4 and TRBJ1-2, is ETGVTQSPTHLIKTRGQQVTLRCSSQSGHNTVSWYQQALGQGPQFIFQYYREEENGRGNFPPRFSGLQFPNYSSELNVNALELDDSALYLCASSSTGELSTYTFGSGTRLTVV.

This chain links TRBV28 with TRBJ1-1, with D perhaps matching TRBD1 (6 bases). Germline CDR1 MDHEN, CDR2 SYDVKM. This CDR3 has 12 residues. CDR3 amino acids: CVAGETNTEAFF. CDR3 sequence (DNA): TGTGTTGCAGGGGAGACGAACACTGAAGCTTTCTTT.

The V call is TRBV6-5, the J call TRBJ2-2; weak D call: TRBD2 (6 bases). There are 14 residues in the CDR3. Germline CDR1 MNHEY, CDR2 SVGAGI. Deletions cut 6 bases from V and 5 bases from J, with 13 bases between. The CDR3 coding sequence is TGTGCCAGCAGGGGGCGGGGTATGACCGGGGAGCTGTTTTTT. Protein: CASRGRGMTGELFF.

The chain uses TRBV24-1 and TRBJ2-2; 10 nucleotides line up with TRBD1. The J segment lost 6 bases and the V segment lost 5 bases, leaving 14 bases of the junction unmatched. CDR3 length: 18 residues. The germline gives CDR1 KGHDR, CDR2 SFDVKD. CDR3 sequence: CATSALGEGQGRSGELFF. The DNA of the CDR3 is TGTGCCACCAGTGCCCTAGGGGAGGGACAGGGGAGGTCCGGGGAGCTGTTTTTT.

The chain combines TRBV6-1 with TRBJ2-7, with TRBD2 matching over 11 bases. Germline assignment: CDR1 MNHNS and CDR2 SASEGT. The V gene end was trimmed by 5 bases and the J gene end by 6 bases; junction bases not matched to a gene: 9. The CDR3 is 15 amino acids. This CDR3 is CASSSVAGGQTEQYV. In DNA, the CDR3 is TGTGCCAGCAGTTCAGTAGCGGGGGGGCAAACCGAGCAGTACGTC.

Worth noting for this clone: At one end the junction does not follow the germline gene, possibly because of a read error. The chain links TRBV5-1 to TRBJ2-2; D may be TRBD2 (5 bases). Germline V gene data show CDR1 as SGHRS and CDR2 as YFSETQ. The CDR3 contains 15 residues. The CDR3 nucleotides are TGTGCCAGCAGCTTGGGCTTAGTGGGAGCCGGGGAGCTGTTTTTT. Translated, it gives CASSLGLVGAGELFF.

V gene TRBV6-5 combines with J gene TRBJ1-1; D is uncertain. CDR3 length: 12 amino acids. Germline V CDR1 and CDR2: MNHEY, SVGAGI. Trimming stripped 4 bases from V and 3 bases from J, with 6 bases between. CDR3 DNA sequence: TGTGCCAGCAGTTCCCTAGACACTGAAGCTTTCTTT. Protein sequence: CASSSLDTEAFF.

This clone was detected once. The chain carries TRBV7-3 and TRBJ1-1; TRBD1 matches 8 bases. Per germline, CDR1 SGHTA and CDR2 FQGTGA. V was clipped by 4 bases and J by 4 bases; unmatched bases: 11. The CDR3 spans 16 residues. The CDR3 is CASSSQGTGLSTEAFF. The CDR3, as DNA: TGTGCCAGCAGCTCACAGGGGACAGGATTATCCACTGAAGCTTTCTTT.